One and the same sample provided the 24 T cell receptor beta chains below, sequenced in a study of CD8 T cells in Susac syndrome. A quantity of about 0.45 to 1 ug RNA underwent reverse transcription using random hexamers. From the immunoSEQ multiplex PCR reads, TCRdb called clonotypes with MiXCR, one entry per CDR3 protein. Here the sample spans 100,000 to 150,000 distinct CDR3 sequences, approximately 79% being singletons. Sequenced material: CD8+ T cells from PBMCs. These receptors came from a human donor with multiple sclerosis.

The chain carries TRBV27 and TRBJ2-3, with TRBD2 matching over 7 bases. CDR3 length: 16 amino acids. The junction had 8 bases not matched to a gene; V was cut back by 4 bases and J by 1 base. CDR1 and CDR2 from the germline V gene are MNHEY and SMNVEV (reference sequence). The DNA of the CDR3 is TGTGCCAGCAGTTCCCTGACTAGCTATGGCACAGATACGCAGTATTTT. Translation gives CASSSLTSYGTDTQYF.

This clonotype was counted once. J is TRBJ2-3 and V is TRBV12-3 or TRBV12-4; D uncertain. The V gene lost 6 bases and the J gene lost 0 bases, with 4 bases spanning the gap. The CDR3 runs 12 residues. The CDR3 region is CASRQSTDTQYF. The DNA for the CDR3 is TGTGCCAGCAGACAGAGCACAGATACGCAGTATTTT.

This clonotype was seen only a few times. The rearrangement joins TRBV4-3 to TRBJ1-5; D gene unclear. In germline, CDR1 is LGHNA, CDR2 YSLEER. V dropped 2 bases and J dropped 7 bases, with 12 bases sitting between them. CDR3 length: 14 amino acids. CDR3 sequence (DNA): TGCGCCAGCAGCCAACCTCCCTCCTTCCAGCCCCAGCATTTT. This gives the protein CASSQPPSFQPQHF.

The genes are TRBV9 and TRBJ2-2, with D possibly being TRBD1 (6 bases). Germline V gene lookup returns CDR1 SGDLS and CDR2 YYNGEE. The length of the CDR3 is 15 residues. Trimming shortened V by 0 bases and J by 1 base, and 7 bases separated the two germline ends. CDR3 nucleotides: TGTGCCAGCAGCGTAGTGGGACAGAACACCGGGGAGCTGTTTTTT. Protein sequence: CASSVVGQNTGELFF.

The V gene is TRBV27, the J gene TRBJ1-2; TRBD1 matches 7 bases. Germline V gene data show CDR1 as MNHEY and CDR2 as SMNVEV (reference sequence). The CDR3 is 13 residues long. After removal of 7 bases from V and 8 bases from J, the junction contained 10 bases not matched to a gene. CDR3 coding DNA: TGTGCCAGCATGACCAGGGGGAGGGAGGGCTACACCTTC. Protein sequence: CASMTRGREGYTF.

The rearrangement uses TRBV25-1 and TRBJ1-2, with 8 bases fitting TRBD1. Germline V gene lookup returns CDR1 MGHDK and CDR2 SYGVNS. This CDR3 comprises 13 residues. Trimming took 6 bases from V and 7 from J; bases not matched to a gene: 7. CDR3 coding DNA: TGTGCCAGCAGCCAGGGGGCGCATTTTGGCTACACCTTC. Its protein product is CASSQGAHFGYTF.

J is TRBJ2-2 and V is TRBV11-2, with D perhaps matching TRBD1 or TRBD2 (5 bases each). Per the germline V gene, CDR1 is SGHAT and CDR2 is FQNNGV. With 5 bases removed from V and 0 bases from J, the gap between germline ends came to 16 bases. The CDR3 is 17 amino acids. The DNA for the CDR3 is TGTGCCAGCAGCCCGCGGCCCGGGGCGTCGAACACCGGGGAGCTGTTTTTT. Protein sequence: CASSPRPGASNTGELFF.

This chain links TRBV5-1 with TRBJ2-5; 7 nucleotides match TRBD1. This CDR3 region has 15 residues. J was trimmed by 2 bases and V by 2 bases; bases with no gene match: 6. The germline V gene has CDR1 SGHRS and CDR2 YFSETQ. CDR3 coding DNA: TGCGCCAGCAGCTTCACAGGGGTAGGGCAAGAGACCCAGTACTTC. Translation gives CASSFTGVGQETQYF.

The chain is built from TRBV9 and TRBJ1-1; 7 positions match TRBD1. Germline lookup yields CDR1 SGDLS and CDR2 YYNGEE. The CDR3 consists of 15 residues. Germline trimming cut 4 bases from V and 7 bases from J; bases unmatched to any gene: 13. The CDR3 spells CASSPCSMGQLEAFF. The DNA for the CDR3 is TGTGCCAGCAGCCCCTGTAGTATGGGACAGCTTGAAGCTTTCTTT.

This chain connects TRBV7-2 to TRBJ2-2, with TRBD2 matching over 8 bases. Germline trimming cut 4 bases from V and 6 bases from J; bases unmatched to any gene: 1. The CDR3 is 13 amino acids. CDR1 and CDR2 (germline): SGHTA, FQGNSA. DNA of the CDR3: TGTGCCAGCAGCTCGGGGGGGGCCGGGGAGCTGTTTTTT. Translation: CASSSGGAGELFF.

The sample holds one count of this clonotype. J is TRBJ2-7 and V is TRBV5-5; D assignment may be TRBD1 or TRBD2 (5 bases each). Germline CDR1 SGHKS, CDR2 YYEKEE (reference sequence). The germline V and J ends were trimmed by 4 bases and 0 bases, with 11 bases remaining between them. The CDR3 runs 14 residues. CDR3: CASSPGRYSYEQYV. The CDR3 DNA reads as TGTGCCAGCAGCCCGGGACGGTACTCCTACGAGCAGTACGTC.

CDR3 amino acids: CASMGRTTPNYGYTF. In DNA, the CDR3 is TGTGCCAGCATGGGCAGGACTACCCCTAACTATGGCTACACCTTC. This chain links TRBV28 with TRBJ1-2; no definite D call. The CDR3 extends over 15 amino acids. Germline lookup yields CDR1 MDHEN and CDR2 SYDVKM. V gave up 7 bases and J gave up 0 bases, with 15 bases separating them.

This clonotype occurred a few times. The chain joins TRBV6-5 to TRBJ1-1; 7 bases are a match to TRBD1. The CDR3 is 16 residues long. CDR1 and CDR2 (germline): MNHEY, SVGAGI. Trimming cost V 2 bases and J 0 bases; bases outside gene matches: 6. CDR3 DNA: TGTGCCAGCAGTTACCCGGGACAGATAATGAACACTGAAGCTTTCTTT. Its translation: CASSYPGQIMNTEAFF.

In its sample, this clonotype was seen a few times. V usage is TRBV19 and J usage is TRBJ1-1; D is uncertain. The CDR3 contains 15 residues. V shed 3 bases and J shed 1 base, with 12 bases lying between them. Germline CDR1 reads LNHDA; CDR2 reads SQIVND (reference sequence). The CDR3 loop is CASSIGPPANTEAFF. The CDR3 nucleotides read TGTGCCAGTAGTATCGGACCCCCAGCGAACACTGAAGCTTTCTTT.

CDR3 in DNA: TGTGCCAGCAGCCAGCCGGGTCCCTCATACAATGAGCAGTTCTTC. Protein sequence: CASSQPGPSYNEQFF. The V and J genes are TRBV4-2 and TRBJ2-1, with D hard to call. The length of the CDR3 is 15 residues. Germline-derived CDR1 and CDR2 are LGHNA and YNFKEQ. The V end was cut by 3 bases, the J end by 4 bases, with 13 bases between.

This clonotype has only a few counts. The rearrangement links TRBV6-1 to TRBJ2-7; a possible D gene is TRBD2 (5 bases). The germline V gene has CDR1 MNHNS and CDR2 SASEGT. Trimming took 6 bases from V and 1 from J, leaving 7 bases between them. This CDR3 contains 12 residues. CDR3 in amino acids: CASSRTSYEQYF. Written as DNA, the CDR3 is TGTGCCAGCAGCCGGACTTCCTACGAGCAGTACTTC.

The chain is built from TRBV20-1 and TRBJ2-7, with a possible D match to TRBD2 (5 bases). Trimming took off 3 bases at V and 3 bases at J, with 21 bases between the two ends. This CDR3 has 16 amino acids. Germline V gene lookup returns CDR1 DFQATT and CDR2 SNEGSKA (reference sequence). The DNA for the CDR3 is TGCAGTGCTAGTCCCTCTTGGGAGAACCGACTCTACGAGCAGTACTTC. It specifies CSASPSWENRLYEQYF.

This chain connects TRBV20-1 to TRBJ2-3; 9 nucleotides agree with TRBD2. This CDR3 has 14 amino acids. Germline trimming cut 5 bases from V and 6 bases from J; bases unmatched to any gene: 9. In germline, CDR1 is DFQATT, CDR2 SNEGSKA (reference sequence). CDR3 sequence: CSAEIAGAPDTQYF. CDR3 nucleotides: TGCAGTGCTGAAATAGCGGGAGCACCCGATACGCAGTATTTT.

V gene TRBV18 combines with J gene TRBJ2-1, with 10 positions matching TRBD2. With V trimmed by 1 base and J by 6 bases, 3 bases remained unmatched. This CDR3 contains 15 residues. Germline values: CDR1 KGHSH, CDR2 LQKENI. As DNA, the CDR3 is TGTGCCAGCTCACCACTAGCGGGAGGCTCCAATGAGCAGTTCTTC. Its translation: CASSPLAGGSNEQFF.

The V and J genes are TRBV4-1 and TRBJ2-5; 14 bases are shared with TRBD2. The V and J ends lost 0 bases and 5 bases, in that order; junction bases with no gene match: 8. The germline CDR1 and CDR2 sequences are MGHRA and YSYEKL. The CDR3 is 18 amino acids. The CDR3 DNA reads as TGCGCCAGCAGCCAAGAGACTAGCGGGGGGGCAGTTTGGGAGACCCAGTACTTC. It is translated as CASSQETSGGAVWETQYF.

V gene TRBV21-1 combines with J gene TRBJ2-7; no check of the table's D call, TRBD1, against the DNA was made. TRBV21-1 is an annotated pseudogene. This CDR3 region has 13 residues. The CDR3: CASLRQGRYEQYV. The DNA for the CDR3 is TGTGCCAGCTTACGACAGGGGCGTTACGAGCAGTACGTC.

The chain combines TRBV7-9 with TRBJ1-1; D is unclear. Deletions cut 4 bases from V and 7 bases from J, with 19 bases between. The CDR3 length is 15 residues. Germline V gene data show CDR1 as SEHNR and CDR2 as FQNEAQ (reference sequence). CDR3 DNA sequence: TGTGCCAGCAGCTCCGCGGGTTGGGAGGGCGTTGAAGCTTTCTTT. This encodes CASSSAGWEGVEAFF.

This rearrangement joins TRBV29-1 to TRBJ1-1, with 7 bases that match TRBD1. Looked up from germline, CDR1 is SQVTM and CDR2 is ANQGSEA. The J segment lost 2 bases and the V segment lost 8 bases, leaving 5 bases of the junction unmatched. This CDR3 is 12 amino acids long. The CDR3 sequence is CSLTGQNTEAFF. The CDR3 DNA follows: TGCAGCCTGACAGGGCAAAACACTGAAGCTTTCTTT.

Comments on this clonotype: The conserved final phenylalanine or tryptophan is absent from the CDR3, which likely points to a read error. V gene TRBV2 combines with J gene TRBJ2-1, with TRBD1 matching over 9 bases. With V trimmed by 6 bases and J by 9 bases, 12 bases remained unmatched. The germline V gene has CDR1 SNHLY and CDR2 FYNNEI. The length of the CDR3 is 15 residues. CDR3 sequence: CASSPRDRAVGEQFL. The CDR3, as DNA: TGTGCCAGCAGCCCTCGGGACAGGGCTGTGGGTGAGCAGTTCCTC.